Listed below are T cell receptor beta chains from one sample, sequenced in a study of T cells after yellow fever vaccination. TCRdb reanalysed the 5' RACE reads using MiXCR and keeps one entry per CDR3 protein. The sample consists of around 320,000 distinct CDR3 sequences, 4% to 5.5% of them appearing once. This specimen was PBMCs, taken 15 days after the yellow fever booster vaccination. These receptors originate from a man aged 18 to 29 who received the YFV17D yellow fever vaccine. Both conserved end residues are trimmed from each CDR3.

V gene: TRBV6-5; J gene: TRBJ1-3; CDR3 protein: ASSYRPEPGNTIY
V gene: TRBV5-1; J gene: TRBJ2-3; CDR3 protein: ASSFTSGGDLNTQY
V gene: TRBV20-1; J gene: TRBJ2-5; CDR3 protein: SARAASGDQETQY
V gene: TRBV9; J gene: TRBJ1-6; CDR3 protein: ASRRDGGSSPLH
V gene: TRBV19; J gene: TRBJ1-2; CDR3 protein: ALLTNGSYGYT
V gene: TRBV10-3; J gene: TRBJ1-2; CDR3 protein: AISEEGGYT
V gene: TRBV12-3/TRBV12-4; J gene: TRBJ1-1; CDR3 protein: ASSGVTEAF
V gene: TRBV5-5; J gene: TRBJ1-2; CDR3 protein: ASSLASGAYGYT
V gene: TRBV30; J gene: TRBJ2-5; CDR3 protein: AWSVLSREETQY
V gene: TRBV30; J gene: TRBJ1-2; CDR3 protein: AYRVVGGYT
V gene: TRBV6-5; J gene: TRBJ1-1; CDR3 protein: ASRNIRGSPNTEAF
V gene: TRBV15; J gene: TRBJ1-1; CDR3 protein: ATSSGQGISQSAEAF
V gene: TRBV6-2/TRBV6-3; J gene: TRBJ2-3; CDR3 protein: ASITTGTDTQY
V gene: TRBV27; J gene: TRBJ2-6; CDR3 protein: ASSLFPATTGANVLT
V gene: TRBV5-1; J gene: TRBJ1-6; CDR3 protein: ASRRDPYNSPLH
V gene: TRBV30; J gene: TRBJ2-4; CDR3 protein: AWSPRGRGENIQY
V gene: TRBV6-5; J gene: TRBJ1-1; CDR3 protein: ASSFDRGANTEAF
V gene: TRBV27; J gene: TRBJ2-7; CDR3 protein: ASSPTDRYEQY
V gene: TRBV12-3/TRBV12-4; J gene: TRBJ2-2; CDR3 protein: ASSFFRGATGELF
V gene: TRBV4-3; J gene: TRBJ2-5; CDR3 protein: ASSQASGGAQETQY
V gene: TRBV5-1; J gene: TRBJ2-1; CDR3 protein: ASSFSRGGLNEQF
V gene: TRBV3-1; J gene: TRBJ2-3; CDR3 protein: ASSQGHAWTVADTQY
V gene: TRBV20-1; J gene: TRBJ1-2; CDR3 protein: SAREGEQLGYT
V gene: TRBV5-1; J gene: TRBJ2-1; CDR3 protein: ASSWPGQNNEQF
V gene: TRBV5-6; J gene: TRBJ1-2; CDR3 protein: ASSPTEANYGYT
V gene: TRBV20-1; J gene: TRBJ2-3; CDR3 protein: SASGLAGTTQY
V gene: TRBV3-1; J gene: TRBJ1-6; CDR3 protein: ASSHATGQFDSPLH
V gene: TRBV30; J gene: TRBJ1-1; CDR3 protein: AWSAQTPNTEAF
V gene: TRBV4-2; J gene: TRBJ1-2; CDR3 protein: ASSQGTTNYGYT
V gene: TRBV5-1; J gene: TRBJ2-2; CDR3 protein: ASSLVATGELF
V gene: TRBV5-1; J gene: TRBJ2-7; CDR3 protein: ASGSGARALSLDEQY
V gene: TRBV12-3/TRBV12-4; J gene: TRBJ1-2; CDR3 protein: ASWGEGVRGYT
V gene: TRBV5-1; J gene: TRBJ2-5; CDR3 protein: ASSLVTSGAQETQY
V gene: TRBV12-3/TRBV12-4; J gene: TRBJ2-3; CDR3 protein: ASRRRTGTDTQY
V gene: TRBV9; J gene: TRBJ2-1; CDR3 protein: ASSVDGVSRLDSYNEQF
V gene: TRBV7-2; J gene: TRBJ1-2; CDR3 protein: ASTLGDRSYGYT
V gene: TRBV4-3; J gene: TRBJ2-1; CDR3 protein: ASSQDPGQGILGNEQF
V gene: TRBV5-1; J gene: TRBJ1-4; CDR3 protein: ASSLTGAEKLF
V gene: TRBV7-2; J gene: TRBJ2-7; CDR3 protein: ASSLVTGQDSYEQY
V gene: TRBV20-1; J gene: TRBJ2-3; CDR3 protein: SVSRDRTDTQY
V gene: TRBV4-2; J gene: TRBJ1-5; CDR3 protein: ASSQGPPGGRNEWSQH
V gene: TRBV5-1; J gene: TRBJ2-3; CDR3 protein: ASSLEPGGTDTQY
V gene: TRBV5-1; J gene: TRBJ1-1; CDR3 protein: ASSFAGDTNTEAF
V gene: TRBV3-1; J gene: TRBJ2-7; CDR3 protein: ASRRTSGGPRMEQY
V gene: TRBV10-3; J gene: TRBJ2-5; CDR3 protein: AISDLAQETQY
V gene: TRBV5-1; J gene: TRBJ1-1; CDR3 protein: ASSLGPGDTEAF
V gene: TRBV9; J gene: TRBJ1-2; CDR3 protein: ASSAWTGRGYT
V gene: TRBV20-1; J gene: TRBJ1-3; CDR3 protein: SVPGQGRLGNTIY
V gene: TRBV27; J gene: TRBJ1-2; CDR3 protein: ASSPRGGAGISYGYT
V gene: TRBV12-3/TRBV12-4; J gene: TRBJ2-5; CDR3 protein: ASCSGKTQY
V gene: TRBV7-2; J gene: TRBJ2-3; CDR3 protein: ASSLVRGGDTQY
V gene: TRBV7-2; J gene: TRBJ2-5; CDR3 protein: ASSEQTGSETQY
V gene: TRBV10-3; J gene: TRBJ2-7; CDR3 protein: AISESRRGTYEQY
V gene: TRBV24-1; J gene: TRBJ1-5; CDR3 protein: PTGVRGNQPQH
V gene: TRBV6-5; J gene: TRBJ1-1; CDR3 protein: ASSYQGQGAEAF
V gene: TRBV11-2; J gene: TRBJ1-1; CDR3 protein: ASSPLRAGYTEAF
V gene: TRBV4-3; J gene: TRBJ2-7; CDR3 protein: ASSQDLTSTYEQY